These 12 T cell receptor beta chains came from one sample sequenced in a study of identical twins. TCRdb re-called the 5' RACE reads with MiXCR, one entry per CDR3 protein. The sample has roughly 540,000 distinct CDR3 sequences; about 20% are singletons. This sample also belongs to another study, concerning T cells expressing NK-cell markers.

The sample was CD4+ T cells sorted from blood. These receptors were obtained from a woman younger than 30 in good health.

The V call is TRBV7-2, the J call TRBJ2-5; TRBD2 aligns across 13 bases. With V trimmed by 0 bases and J by 5 bases, 9 bases remained unmatched. Germline lookup yields CDR1 SGHTA and CDR2 FQGNSA. This CDR3 contains 18 residues. Here the CDR3 DNA reads TGTGCCAGCAGCTTAGCCATACTAGCGGGAGGGCCGGGGGAGACCCAGTACTTC. The encoded protein is CASSLAILAGGPGETQYF.

This clonotype was observed a few times. V gene TRBV5-1 combines with J gene TRBJ2-5; a possible D gene is TRBD1 (6 bases). V was pared by 0 bases and J by 1 base, with 13 bases between. Germline CDR1 SGHRS, CDR2 YFSETQ. The CDR3 consists of 16 residues. In nucleotides, the CDR3 is TGCGCCAGCAGCTTGGGACCCCAGGGGTCCCAAGAGACCCAGTACTTC. Translated, it gives CASSLGPQGSQETQYF.

This chain uses TRBV4-3 with TRBJ1-4; D remains ambiguous. Trimming removed 0 bases at V and 8 bases at J, with 7 bases between. The CDR3 is 13 amino acids. Germline CDR1 is LGHNA and CDR2 is YSLEER. This CDR3 reads CASSQDFGEKLFF. Here the CDR3 DNA reads TGCGCCAGCAGCCAAGATTTTGGGGAAAAACTGTTTTTT.

In this sample, this clonotype turned up a few times. The chain links TRBV12-3 or TRBV12-4 to TRBJ2-3; the match to TRBD1 covers 8 bases. The ends lost 3 bases at V and 2 bases at J; junction bases unmatched: 4. This CDR3 region has 15 residues. CDR3 protein: CASSLPGGPTDTQYF. The CDR3 DNA reads as TGTGCCAGCAGTTTGCCAGGGGGCCCCACAGATACGCAGTATTTT.

J is TRBJ2-3 and V is TRBV20-1, with D hard to call. This CDR3 region has 11 residues. Germline V gives CDR1 DFQATT, CDR2 SNEGSKA (reference sequence). The V end was cut by 3 bases, the J end by 2 bases, with 3 bases between. The CDR3 nucleotides read TGCAGTGCTAGTTTCACAGATACGCAGTATTTT. This codes for CSASFTDTQYF.

Only a few counts were recorded for this clonotype. This CDR3 reads CASLEGGKNIQYF. The CDR3 coding sequence is TGTGCCAGCCTGGAAGGGGGTAAAAACATTCAGTACTTC. This rearrangement joins TRBV6-6 to TRBJ2-4; a weak D match, TRBD1 (6 bases). V lost 8 bases and J 4 bases, leaving 12 bases between the germline ends. The germline V gene has CDR1 MNHNY and CDR2 SVGAGI (reference sequence). The CDR3 is 13 residues long.

This CDR3 reads CASSLGAIVTDTQYF. As DNA, the CDR3 is TGTGCCAGCAGCCTAGGAGCGATCGTCACAGATACGCAGTATTTT. The chain combines TRBV4-2 with TRBJ2-3; D is uncertain. The CDR3 extends over 15 amino acids. Trimming took off 4 bases at V and 2 bases at J, with 13 bases between the two ends. Germline CDR1 reads LGHNA; CDR2 reads YNFKEQ.

The rearrangement uses TRBV20-1 and TRBJ2-3; 11 bases agree with TRBD2. Germline CDR1 DFQATT, CDR2 SNEGSKA (reference sequence). The CDR3 is 14 amino acids. Unmatched junction bases numbered 3, after V lost 3 bases and J lost 4 bases. The CDR3 region is CSASLAGGADTQYF. CDR3 sequence (DNA): TGCAGTGCTAGCCTAGCGGGGGGAGCAGATACGCAGTATTTT.

As for this clonotype: The junction departs from the called germline gene at one end, perhaps through a read error. The chain links TRBV3-1 to TRBJ2-5, with a tentative D call TRBD2 (5 bases). The CDR3 extends over 12 amino acids. In germline, CDR1 is LGHDT, CDR2 YNNKEL (reference sequence). CDR3 sequence (DNA): TGTGCCAGCAGCCCGTTCATGACAATAGCGAACTTC. Its translation: CASSPFMTIANF.

This clonotype appeared a few times. The V and J genes are TRBV29-1 and TRBJ1-2; the D is unclear. The CDR3 consists of 11 residues. Germline assignment: CDR1 SQVTM and CDR2 ANQGSEA. CDR3 in amino acids: CSVRLGYGYTF. CDR3 in DNA: TGCAGTGTGAGGTTGGGATATGGCTACACCTTC.

The sample holds a few counts of this clonotype. This chain connects TRBV29-1 to TRBJ2-7, with D perhaps matching TRBD2 (5 bases). The V end was cut by 2 bases, the J end by 4 bases, with 12 bases between. This CDR3 contains 13 residues. From germline, CDR1 is SQVTM and CDR2 ANQGSEA. The CDR3 sequence is CSVEYQTGYEQYF. The CDR3 DNA reads as TGCAGCGTTGAATACCAAACGGGGTACGAGCAGTACTTC.

This clonotype has a count of ten or more. The V and J genes are TRBV27 and TRBJ1-2; 11 bases are shared with TRBD1. Germline values: CDR1 MNHEY, CDR2 SMNVEV (reference sequence). J lost 2 bases, V lost 2 bases, and 7 bases had no gene match. The CDR3 consists of 17 residues. CDR3 nucleotides: TGTGCCAGCAGTTTAAGGGGGACAGGGGGGTCCAACTATGGCTACACCTTC. Residues: CASSLRGTGGSNYGYTF.